One and the same sample provided the 10 T cell receptor beta chains below, sequenced in a study of human T cells and chemical hapten exposure. In TCRdb, the RACE reads were re-called with MiXCR into one record per CDR3 protein. The repertoire has around 120,000 distinct CDR3 sequences, roughly 13% of them found once; the top ten carry 0.92%. The time point denotes: patch test 1, 2 weeks after DPC sensitization. The treatment: therapeutic diphenylcyclopropenone sensitization with weekly scalp DPC. Sequencing was performed on whole blood, taken in connection with sensitization to the hapten diphenylcyclopropenone (DPC). All receptors derive from a young man with alopecia areata. Some clones in this sample may be carry-over from other donors' samples.

This clonotype was seen ten or more times. V gene TRBV3-1 combines with J gene TRBJ2-5; D remains unclear. The CDR3 loop spans 12 amino acids. Germline V CDR1 and CDR2: LGHDT, YNNKEL (reference sequence). V lost 3 bases and J lost 10, with 12 bases in between. As DNA, the CDR3 is TGTGCCAGCAGCCACCTAGTTGTGGACCAGTACTTC. Translated: CASSHLVVDQYF.

The chain links TRBV29-1 to TRBJ1-1; the D gene is possibly TRBD1 (5 bases). V lost 8 bases to trimming and J lost 3 bases, with 16 bases between them. This CDR3 has 13 amino acids. CDR1 and CDR2 (germline): SQVTM, ANQGSEA. This CDR3 reads CSTARGRDTEAFF. DNA of the CDR3: TGCAGCACCGCTCGGGGGAGGGACACTGAAGCTTTCTTT. The variable domain in full, with the rest retrieved from reference TRBV29-1 and TRBJ1-1, is SAVISQKPSRDICQRGTSLTIQCQVDSQVTMMFWYRQQPGQSLTLIATANQGSEATYESGFVIDKFPISRPNLTFSTLTVSNMSPEDSSIYLCSTARGRDTEAFFGQGTRLTVV.

The chain joins TRBV3-1 to TRBJ1-1; 7 bases agree with TRBD1. With V trimmed by 4 bases and J by 5 bases, 7 bases remained unmatched. CDR1 is LGHDT and CDR2 is YNNKEL in the germline V gene (reference sequence). This CDR3 has 14 residues. The DNA for the CDR3 is TGTGCCAGCAGCCTGACAGGGCGGATTACTGAAGCTTTCTTT. This gives the protein CASSLTGRITEAFF.

The gene calls are TRBV5-1 and TRBJ2-1, with D uncertain. The germline V gene encodes CDR1 SGHRS and CDR2 YFSETQ. The CDR3 loop spans 12 amino acids. Trimming cost V 3 bases and J 6 bases, with 7 bases left between them. DNA of the CDR3: TGCGCCAGCAGCTCGGGTTTCAATGAGCAGTTCTTC. It codes for CASSSGFNEQFF.

This clonotype was counted only a few times. This chain connects TRBV7-9 to TRBJ1-3; D remains ambiguous. Trimming removed 4 bases at V and 3 bases at J, with 13 bases between. The CDR3 is made up of 15 amino acids. The germline gives CDR1 SEHNR, CDR2 FQNEAQ (reference sequence). This CDR3 is CASSSSRGVGNTIYF. The CDR3 DNA is TGTGCCAGCAGCTCCTCCCGCGGGGTTGGAAACACCATATATTTT.

The rearrangement joins TRBV5-6 to TRBJ2-7; D remains unclear. Trimming took 3 bases from V and 3 from J, leaving 13 bases between them. The CDR3 runs to 14 residues. Germline V lookup: CDR1 SGHDT, CDR2 YYEEEE. The CDR3 spells CASSWRNGFYEQYV. The CDR3 nucleotides are TGTGCCAGCAGCTGGAGAAACGGTTTCTACGAGCAGTACGTC.

This clonotype came up many times. This rearrangement joins TRBV12-3 or TRBV12-4 to TRBJ1-1, with unresolved D. This CDR3 has 15 residues. The germline V and J ends were trimmed by 1 base and 6 bases, with 15 bases remaining between them. This chain's CDR3 is CASSLVGPFGAEAFF. For the CDR3, the DNA is TGTGCCAGCAGTTTAGTAGGGCCCTTTGGCGCTGAAGCTTTCTTT.

This clonotype has a count of ten or more. CDR3 sequence reads: CASSQVPTGGEQFF. For the CDR3, the DNA is TGCGCCAGCAGCCAAGTCCCTACAGGCGGTGAGCAGTTCTTC. V gene TRBV4-3 combines with J gene TRBJ2-1; D might be TRBD1 (5 bases). Per the germline V gene, CDR1 is LGHNA and CDR2 is YSLEER. Between the trimmed V and J ends, which lost 1 base and 9 bases, there was a span of 13 bases. This CDR3 has 14 residues.

CDR3 nucleotide sequence: TGCAGTGCTCCAGGGGGGGAAAACTATGGCTACACCTTC. It is translated as CSAPGGENYGYTF. This chain connects TRBV20-1 to TRBJ1-2; the match to TRBD1 covers 7 bases. Germline V gene lookup returns CDR1 DFQATT and CDR2 SNEGSKA (reference sequence). CDR3 length: 13 amino acids. V dropped 5 bases and J dropped 2; count of bases not matched to a gene: 5.

Ten or more counts support this clonotype. The chain uses TRBV12-3 or TRBV12-4 and TRBJ2-1; 7 bases agree with TRBD2. Germline trimming cut 5 bases from V and 5 bases from J; bases unmatched to any gene: 9. CDR3 size: 15 residues. CDR3 bases: TGTGCCAGCAGTAATTGGGGGGGACCAAACAATGAGCAGTTCTTC. It is translated as CASSNWGGPNNEQFF.